The T cell receptor (beta chain) described here comes from a study of type 1 and type 2 diabetes patients. Study background: The cohort mixed type 1 diabetes, type 2 diabetes and nondiabetic donors. Across the study, approximately 19 million paired-end reads were produced. Magnetic bead positive selection isolated CD4+ or CD8+ T cells from PBMCs. Findings of the study overall: Type 2 diabetes patients had few highly-expanded CD4+ clones, median one.

Notes on this clonotype: What it binds is not known.

PCR was run on genomic DNA. The TCR beta CDR3 region was amplified using 30 forward and 13 reverse primers. One entry per CDR3 protein results from TCRdb running MiXCR on the multiplex PCR reads. The sample consists of about 270,000 distinct CDR3 sequences, more than 40% of them appearing once. Germline-derived CDR1 and CDR2 are SGHRS and YFSETQ. Trimming cost V 4 bases and J 6 bases; bases outside gene matches: 3. The length of the CDR3 is 14 residues. The clonotype comes from a man between 18 and 35 years old with type 2 diabetes. The chain combines TRBV5-1 with TRBJ2-3; 12 bases are a match to TRBD2. The sequencing input was peripheral blood mononuclear cells (PBMCs). The CDR3 sequence: CASSDGTSGDTQYF. For the CDR3, the DNA is TGCGCCAGCAGCGATGGGACTAGCGGGGATACGCAGTATTTT.